Presented here are 29 T cell receptor beta chains from one specimen sequenced in a study of T-cell reconstitution after alpha-beta-depleted transplantation in children. The library targeted TCRbeta and was prepared with unique molecular identifiers. TCRdb reanalysed the PCR reads using MiXCR and keeps one entry per CDR3 protein. The repertoire holds over 150,000 distinct CDR3 sequences, with 6% to 7% as singletons. This specimen consisted of PBMCs from the stem cell graft donor, obtained from the stem cell graft. Receptors were obtained from a human donor who donated a stem cell graft to a child with Wiskott-Aldrich syndrome.

This clonotype was observed a handful of times. The V call is TRBV6-1, the J call TRBJ2-5; 7 positions agree with TRBD2. Per germline, CDR1 MNHNS and CDR2 SASEGT. The V segment lost 1 base and the J segment 2 bases; nucleotides outside the gene matches: 7. The CDR3 is made up of 16 amino acids. The CDR3: CASSEVGLAEQETQYF. The CDR3 DNA follows: TGTGCCAGCAGTGAAGTGGGGCTAGCGGAACAAGAGACCCAGTACTTC.

In this sample, this clonotype turned up many times. The rearrangement links TRBV5-1 to TRBJ2-3; possible D gene TRBD1, 6 bases. The CDR3 loop spans 16 amino acids. CDR1 is SGHRS and CDR2 is YFSETQ in the germline V gene. The germline V and J ends were trimmed by 0 bases and 5 bases, with 16 bases remaining between them. CDR3 coding DNA: TGCGCCAGCAGCTTGGGGAGGACAGCTAATATAGATACGCAGTATTTT. It is translated as CASSLGRTANIDTQYF.

The chain carries TRBV20-1 and TRBJ2-5, with D possibly being TRBD2 (6 bases). The germline V and J ends were trimmed by 2 bases and 1 base, with 17 bases remaining between them. The CDR3 is 16 amino acids. Germline-derived CDR1 and CDR2 are DFQATT and SNEGSKA (reference sequence). The DNA for the CDR3 is TGCAGTGCTAGATCTCAGCCGGGACTGCCCCAAGAGACCCAGTACTTC. Translating it yields CSARSQPGLPQETQYF.

This clonotype was seen only a few times. This chain connects TRBV18 to TRBJ1-4; unclear D gene. The CDR3 is made up of 12 amino acids. The V end lost 5 bases, the J end lost 8 bases, and 9 bases lay between the germline ends. Per the germline V gene, CDR1 is KGHSH and CDR2 is LQKENI. CDR3: CASSSGLEKLFF. CDR3 coding DNA: TGTGCCAGCTCATCAGGACTCGAAAAACTGTTTTTT.

The chain combines TRBV10-1 with TRBJ2-5; maybe TRBD1 (6 bases). The ends were cut back, 3 bases at V and 5 bases at J, with 13 bases in the middle. The CDR3 spans 14 residues. Germline CDR1 reads WNHNN; CDR2 reads SYGVQD (reference sequence). The DNA of the CDR3 is TGCGCCAGCAGTGAAAACAGGGCCGGGGAGACCCAGTACTTC. This translates into CASSENRAGETQYF.

This clonotype was seen many times. This chain uses TRBV24-1 with TRBJ2-7; the D gene is possibly TRBD1 (6 bases). The CDR3 length is 12 residues. The V end lost 4 bases, the J end lost 9 bases, and 12 bases lay between the germline ends. Germline V gives CDR1 KGHDR, CDR2 SFDVKD. The DNA for the CDR3 is TGTGCCACCAGTGACTCAGGGGTAGTGCAGTACTTC. This gives the protein CATSDSGVVQYF.

This clonotype has a handful of counts. CDR3 residues: CSAAPISTGSGNTIYF. DNA of the CDR3: TGCAGTGCTGCCCCTATAAGCACAGGCTCTGGAAACACCATATATTTT. V usage is TRBV20-1 and J usage is TRBJ1-3; TRBD1 might be the D (5 bases). The germline gives CDR1 DFQATT, CDR2 SNEGSKA (reference sequence). V gave up 5 bases and J gave up 0 bases, with 17 bases separating them. This CDR3 spans 16 amino acids.

This clonotype was observed at least ten times. The chain combines TRBV11-1 with TRBJ2-7; D tentatively fits TRBD1 or TRBD2 (5 bases each). The CDR3 loop spans 18 amino acids. The germline V gene encodes CDR1 SGHAT and CDR2 FQDESV (reference sequence). Trimming cost V 2 bases and J 3 bases, with 23 bases left between them. The CDR3 sequence: CASSLTGPGTPNLYEQYF. The DNA of the CDR3 is TGTGCCAGCAGCTTAACTGGGCCGGGGACCCCCAACCTCTACGAGCAGTACTTC.

The V gene is TRBV5-1, the J gene TRBJ1-2, with 8 bases identical to TRBD1. After removal of 4 bases from V and 8 bases from J, the junction contained 4 bases not matched to a gene. The CDR3 is 12 amino acids. Germline V CDR1 and CDR2: SGHRS, YFSETQ. The CDR3 DNA reads as TGCGCCAGCAGCCGACAGGGGCGAGGCTACACCTTC. Its protein is CASSRQGRGYTF. Full variable domain (missing parts from reference TRBV5-1 and TRBJ1-2): KAGVTQTPRYLIKTRGQQVTLSCSPISGHRSVSWYQQTPGQGLQFLFEYFSETQRNKGNFPGRFSGRQFSNSRSEMNVSTLELGDSALYLCASSRQGRGYTFGSGTRLTVV.

This clonotype has ten or more counts. V gene TRBV5-6 combines with J gene TRBJ2-5; D is ambiguous. Trimming removed 3 bases from V and 4 bases from J, with 13 bases in between. Germline CDR1 SGHDT, CDR2 YYEEEE. CDR3 size: 14 residues. DNA of the CDR3: TGTGCCAGCAGCTCGGTGGTCCTCGGAGAGACCCAGTACTTC. Translated: CASSSVVLGETQYF.

This clonotype was counted ten times or more. This sequence joins TRBV20-1 and TRBJ2-3, with a possible D match to TRBD1 (5 bases). Trimming shortened V by 4 bases and J by 0 bases, and 8 bases separated the two germline ends. CDR1 is DFQATT, CDR2 SNEGSKA, per germline (reference sequence). The CDR3 sequence is 13 residues long. This CDR3 is CSATGQSTDTQYF. The CDR3 region has the DNA TGCAGTGCTACAGGACAAAGCACAGATACGCAGTATTTT.

This clonotype was detected ten times or more. This chain connects TRBV24-1 to TRBJ2-7, with 12 nucleotides matching TRBD2. There are 16 residues in the CDR3. Germline V gives CDR1 KGHDR, CDR2 SFDVKD. Unmatched junction bases numbered 6, after V lost 3 bases and J lost 4 bases. Here the CDR3 DNA reads TGTGCCACCAGTGATGGACTAGCGGGAAACCCTTACGAGCAGTACTTC. Its translation: CATSDGLAGNPYEQYF.

This clonotype was counted at least ten times. The chain carries TRBV15 and TRBJ2-5; TRBD1 matches 7 bases. The V gene's germline CDR1 is LNHNV and CDR2 YYDKDF (reference sequence). V trimming: 9 bases; J trimming: 1 base; junction bases outside the gene matches: 11. This CDR3 has 15 amino acids. Here the CDR3 reads CATGTGTVIQETQYF. CDR3 nucleotide sequence: TGTGCCACGGGTACCGGGACAGTGATCCAAGAGACCCAGTACTTC.

This clonotype was seen at least ten times. The chain links TRBV7-8 to TRBJ2-7, with TRBD2 identical over 11 bases. There are 18 residues in the CDR3. Unmatched junction bases numbered 12, after V lost 2 bases and J lost 3 bases. The germline V gene encodes CDR1 SGHVS and CDR2 FQNEAQ. The CDR3 DNA sequence: TGTGCCAGCAGCTTAACCCTCATACCGGGACTAGCGGTCTACGAGCAGTACTTC. Its translation is CASSLTLIPGLAVYEQYF.

At least ten counts were recorded for this clonotype. The genes are TRBV6-5 and TRBJ2-1, with 8 nucleotides matching TRBD1. The ends lost 4 bases at V and 15 bases at J; junction bases unmatched: 14. Germline loops: CDR1 MNHEY, CDR2 SVGAGI. The CDR3 loop spans 14 amino acids. In nucleotides, the CDR3 is TGTGCCAGCAGTTTTACCAGACAGGGGACCGAGGGGTTCTTC. It codes for CASSFTRQGTEGFF.

This clonotype showed up just a few times. The chain couples TRBV10-3 to TRBJ2-4; D is undetermined. With 0 bases removed from V and 0 bases from J, the gap between germline ends came to 12 bases. CDR1 is ENHRY, CDR2 SYGVKD, per germline. The CDR3 totals 17 residues. CDR3 nucleotide sequence: TGTGCCATCAGTGAGTCGGTGGGTTCGGGAGCCAAAAACATTCAGTACTTC. This encodes CAISESVGSGAKNIQYF.

This clonotype was detected many times. The chain has TRBV7-9 and TRBJ2-3, with 8 nucleotides matching TRBD2. Germline V gene sequence: CDR1 SEHNR, CDR2 FQNEAQ (reference sequence). The CDR3 is 13 amino acids. V lost 5 bases and J lost 7; bases outside the gene matches: 5. In nucleotides, the CDR3 is TGTGCCAGCAGCGGAGCGGGGGCCAATACGCAGTATTTT. This gives the protein CASSGAGANTQYF.

This clonotype was recorded at least ten times. CDR3 in DNA: TGCGCCAGCAGGGGTCTGGGACTAGCGTCGGGCGGAGATACGCAGTATTTT. Its translation: CASRGLGLASGGDTQYF. The chain carries TRBV10-2 and TRBJ2-3; TRBD2 matches 10 bases. V lost 6 bases and J lost 5; bases outside the gene matches: 14. Germline V gives CDR1 WSHSY, CDR2 SAAADI. The CDR3 runs 17 residues.

This clonotype showed up many times. This chain joins TRBV5-1 and TRBJ1-2; D is perhaps TRBD1 (5 bases). The germline CDR1 and CDR2 sequences are SGHRS and YFSETQ. Trimming pared 4 bases from V and 8 bases from J, leaving 21 bases between. This CDR3 comprises 15 residues. CDR3 sequence reads: CASSVSGTHGGGYTF. In DNA form, the CDR3 reads TGCGCCAGCAGCGTTTCCGGGACCCACGGCGGGGGCTACACCTTC.

There are a few counts of this clonotype. The V and J genes are TRBV5-1 and TRBJ2-5; 7 bases fit TRBD1. Trimming cost V 5 bases and J 0 bases; bases outside gene matches: 1. The CDR3 sequence is 13 residues long. In germline, CDR1 is SGHRS, CDR2 YFSETQ. In nucleotides, the CDR3 is TGCGCCAGCAGAGGACAGGACCAAGAGACCCAGTACTTC. Its protein is CASRGQDQETQYF.

Turning to this clonotype: A much more abundant neighbour one base away suggests this may be a read error. The chain links TRBV7-8 to TRBJ1-6; D gene ambiguous. Trimming removed 7 bases at V and 5 bases at J, with 12 bases between. The CDR3 has 14 amino acids. Germline-derived CDR1 and CDR2 are SGHVS and FQNEAQ. The DNA for the CDR3 is TGTGCCAGCACCTCCGAAGCTAATAATTCACCCCTCCACTTT. It codes for CASTSEANNSPLHF.

About this clonotype: This may arise from a read error, as a much more abundant clone is one base away. No conserved phenylalanine or tryptophan is present at the end of the CDR3, so a read error is the likely explanation. The chain combines TRBV12-3 or TRBV12-4 with TRBJ2-7, with D perhaps matching TRBD2 (5 bases). Trimming shortened V by 6 bases and J by 0 bases, and 15 bases separated the two germline ends. The CDR3 covers 15 residues. The CDR3 protein is CASREAARSSYEQYL. Written as DNA, the CDR3 is TGTGCCAGCAGGGAGGCGGCACGGAGCTCCTACGAGCAGTACCTC.

This clonotype was observed a few times. In DNA, the CDR3 is TGTGCCAGCAGCTCCGGACTAGCGGGCGCCGAGCGCTCCTACGAGCAGTACTTC. It encodes CASSSGLAGAERSYEQYF. This chain connects TRBV7-8 to TRBJ2-7, with TRBD2 matching 11 bases. The CDR3 is made up of 18 amino acids. Germline values: CDR1 SGHVS, CDR2 FQNEAQ. V lost 4 bases and J lost 0; bases outside the gene matches: 11.

Many counts were recorded for this clonotype. The genes are TRBV20-1 and TRBJ1-2, with D unresolved. The CDR3 is 15 residues long. V lost 0 bases to trimming and J lost 2 bases, with 13 bases between them. The germline V gene encodes CDR1 DFQATT and CDR2 SNEGSKA (reference sequence). CDR3 in amino acids: CSARDPGRDNYGYTF. The DNA for the CDR3 is TGCAGTGCTAGAGATCCCGGACGAGACAACTATGGCTACACCTTC.

This clonotype was recorded many times. V gene TRBV6-5 combines with J gene TRBJ1-2; 7 nucleotides match TRBD1. The CDR3 is made up of 14 amino acids. Germline V gene data show CDR1 as MNHEY and CDR2 as SVGAGI. Trimming took 10 bases from V and 5 from J; bases not matched to a gene: 13. The CDR3 sequence is CAISRDSESYGYTF. The CDR3 DNA is TGTGCCATCTCCCGGGACAGCGAGTCTTATGGCTACACCTTC.

There are a few counts of this clonotype. The chain uses TRBV28 and TRBJ2-7; D not certain. The length of the CDR3 is 14 residues. Germline CDR1 is MDHEN and CDR2 is SYDVKM. The V end was cut by 2 bases, the J end by 4 bases, with 12 bases between. This CDR3 is CASSLTGQRYEQYF. CDR3 sequence (DNA): TGTGCCAGCAGTTTAACGGGCCAGAGATACGAGCAGTACTTC.

The table lists this clonotype with many counts. This rearrangement joins TRBV6-5 to TRBJ1-3; no clear D gene. CDR3 length: 13 residues. Trimming removed 5 bases at V and 4 bases at J, with 9 bases between. Germline V CDR1 and CDR2: MNHEY, SVGAGI. The CDR3 sequence: CASSRMEGNTIYF. CDR3 DNA: TGTGCCAGCAGTCGGATGGAGGGAAACACCATATATTTT.

This clonotype was recorded a few times. The chain links TRBV5-6 to TRBJ2-7; possible D gene TRBD2, 7 bases. V was clipped by 4 bases and J by 6 bases, with 14 bases between them. This CDR3 spans 13 amino acids. Germline lookup yields CDR1 SGHDT and CDR2 YYEEEE. CDR3 coding DNA: TGTGCCAGCAGCCTCGGGGGGCTCTGCGAGCAGTACTTC. It yields the protein CASSLGGLCEQYF. The complete variable domain, with remaining parts taken from reference TRBV5-6 and TRBJ2-7, reads DAGVTQSPTHLIKTRGQQVTLRCSPKSGHDTVSWYQQALGQGPQFIFQYYEEEERQRGNFPDRFSGHQFPNYSSELNVNALLLGDSALYLCASSLGGLCEQYFGPGTRLTVT.

This clonotype was detected ten times or more. The chain employs TRBV12-3 or TRBV12-4 and TRBJ1-1; 9 nucleotides agree with TRBD1. This CDR3 is built from 17 residues. V dropped 5 bases and J dropped 3; count of bases not matched to a gene: 13. CDR3 coding DNA: TGTGCCAGCAGTCTCGGGACAGGGCGTGGACGGGACACTGAAGCTTTCTTT. Its translation is CASSLGTGRGRDTEAFF.